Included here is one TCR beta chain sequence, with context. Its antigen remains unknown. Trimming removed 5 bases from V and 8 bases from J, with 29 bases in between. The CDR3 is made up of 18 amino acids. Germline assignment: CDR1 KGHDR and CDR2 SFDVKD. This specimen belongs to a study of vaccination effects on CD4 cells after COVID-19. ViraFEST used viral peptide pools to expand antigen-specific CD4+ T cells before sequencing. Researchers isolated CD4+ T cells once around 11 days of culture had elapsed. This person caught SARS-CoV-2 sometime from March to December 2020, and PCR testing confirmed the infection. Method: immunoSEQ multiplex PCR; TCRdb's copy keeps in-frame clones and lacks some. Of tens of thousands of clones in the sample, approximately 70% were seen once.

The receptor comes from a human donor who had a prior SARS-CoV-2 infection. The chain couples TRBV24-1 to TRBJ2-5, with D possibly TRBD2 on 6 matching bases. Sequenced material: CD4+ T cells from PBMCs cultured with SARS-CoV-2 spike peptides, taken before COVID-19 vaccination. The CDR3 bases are TGTGCCACCAGTGTTAGTACCGGGACTGTCGAGGGTTGGGGAACCCAGTACTTC. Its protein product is CATSVSTGTVEGWGTQYF.